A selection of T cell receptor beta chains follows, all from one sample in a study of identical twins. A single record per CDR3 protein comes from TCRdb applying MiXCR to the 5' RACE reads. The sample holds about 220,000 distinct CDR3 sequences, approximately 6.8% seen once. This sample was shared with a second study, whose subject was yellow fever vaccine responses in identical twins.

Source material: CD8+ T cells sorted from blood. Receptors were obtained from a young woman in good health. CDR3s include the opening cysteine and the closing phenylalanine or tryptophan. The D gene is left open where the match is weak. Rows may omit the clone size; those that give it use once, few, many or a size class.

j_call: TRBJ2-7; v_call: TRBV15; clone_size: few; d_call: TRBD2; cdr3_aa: CATSRDRAGGPGSEQYF; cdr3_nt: TGTGCCACCAGCAGAGATCGAGCGGGAGGGCCCGGATCCGAGCAGTACTTC
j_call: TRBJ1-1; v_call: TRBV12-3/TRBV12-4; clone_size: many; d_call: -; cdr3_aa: CASRGPLGTEAFF; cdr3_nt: TGTGCCAGCAGGGGACCTCTGGGCACTGAAGCTTTCTTT
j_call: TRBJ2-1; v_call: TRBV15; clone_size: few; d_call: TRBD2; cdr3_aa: CATSHARGDEQFF; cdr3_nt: TGTGCCACCAGCCATGCTCGGGGGGATGAGCAGTTCTTC
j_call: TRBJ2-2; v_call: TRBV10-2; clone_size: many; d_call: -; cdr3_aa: CASSEGGELFF; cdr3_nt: TGCGCCAGCAGTGAGGGCGGGGAGCTGTTTTTT
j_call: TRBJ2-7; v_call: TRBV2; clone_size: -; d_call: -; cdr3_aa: CASGAGYEQYF; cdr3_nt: TGTGCCAGCGGCGCGGGCTACGAGCAGTACTTC
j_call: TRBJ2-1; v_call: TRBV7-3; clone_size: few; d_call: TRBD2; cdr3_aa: CASSLGVAGGDEQFF; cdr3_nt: TGTGCCAGCAGCCTCGGGGTAGCGGGAGGGGATGAGCAGTTCTTC
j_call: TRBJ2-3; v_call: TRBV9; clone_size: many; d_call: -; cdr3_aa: CASSFTTDTQYF; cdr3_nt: TGTGCCAGCAGCTTCACCACGGATACGCAGTATTTT
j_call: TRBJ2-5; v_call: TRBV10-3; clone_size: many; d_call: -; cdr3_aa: CAIREDGLETQYF; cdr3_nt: TGTGCCATCAGGGAAGATGGCCTGGAGACCCAGTACTTC
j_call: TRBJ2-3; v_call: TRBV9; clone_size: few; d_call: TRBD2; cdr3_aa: CASSPRAGGSTDTQYF; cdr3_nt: TGTGCCAGCAGCCCCCGAGCGGGGGGCTCCACAGATACGCAGTATTTT
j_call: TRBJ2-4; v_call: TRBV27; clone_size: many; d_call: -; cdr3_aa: CASSARGRGDIQYF; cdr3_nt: TGTGCCAGCAGTGCAAGGGGAAGGGGGGACATTCAGTACTTC
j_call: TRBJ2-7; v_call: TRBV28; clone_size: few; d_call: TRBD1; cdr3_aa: CASSPPGQPGEQYF; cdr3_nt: TGTGCCAGCAGTCCGCCGGGACAGCCTGGGGAGCAGTACTTC
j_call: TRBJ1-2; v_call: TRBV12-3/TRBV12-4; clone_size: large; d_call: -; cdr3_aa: CASTQWPGYTF; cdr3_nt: TGTGCCAGCACCCAATGGCCCGGCTACACCTTC
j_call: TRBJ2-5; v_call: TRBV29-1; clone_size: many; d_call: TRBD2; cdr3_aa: CSVDGLAVRQQETQYF; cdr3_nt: TGCAGCGTTGATGGTCTAGCGGTTCGGCAACAAGAGACCCAGTACTTC
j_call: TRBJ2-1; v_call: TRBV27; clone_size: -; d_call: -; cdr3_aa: CASSTRVNEQFF; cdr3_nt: TGTGCCAGCAGTACTAGGGTCAATGAGCAGTTCTTC
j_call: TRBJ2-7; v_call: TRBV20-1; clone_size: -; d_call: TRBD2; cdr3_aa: CSASPLAAAYEQYF; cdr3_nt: TGCAGTGCTAGCCCACTAGCGGCGGCCTACGAGCAGTACTTC
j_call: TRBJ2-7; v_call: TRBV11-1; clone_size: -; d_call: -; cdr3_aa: CASSLSGGDDEQYF; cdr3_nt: TGTGCCAGCAGCCTTAGCGGAGGGGACGACGAGCAGTACTTC
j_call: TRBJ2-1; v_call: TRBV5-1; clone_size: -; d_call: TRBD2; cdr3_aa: CASTAGLAHEQFF; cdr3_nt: TGCGCCAGCACCGCGGGACTAGCCCATGAGCAGTTCTTC
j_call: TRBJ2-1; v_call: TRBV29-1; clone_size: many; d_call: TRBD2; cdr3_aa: CSVGASGTWALGQGTEQFF; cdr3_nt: TGCAGCGTTGGGGCTAGCGGGACTTGGGCTCTTGGACAAGGCACTGAGCAGTTCTTC
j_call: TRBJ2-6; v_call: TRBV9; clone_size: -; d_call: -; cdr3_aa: CASSVYWDSGANVLTF; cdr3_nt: TGTGCCAGCAGCGTCTACTGGGACTCTGGGGCCAACGTCCTGACTTTC
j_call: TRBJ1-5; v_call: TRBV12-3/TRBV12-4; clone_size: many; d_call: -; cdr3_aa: CASSLRPGYSNQPQHF; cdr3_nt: TGTGCCAGCAGTCTTAGACCTGGTTATAGCAATCAGCCCCAGCATTTT
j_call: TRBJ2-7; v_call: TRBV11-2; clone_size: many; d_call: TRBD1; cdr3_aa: CASSLFQGEYEQYF; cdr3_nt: TGTGCCAGCAGCTTGTTTCAGGGGGAATACGAGCAGTACTTC
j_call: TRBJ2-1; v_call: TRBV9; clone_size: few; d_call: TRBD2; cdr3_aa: CASSVGAAGGRNEQFF; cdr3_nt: TGTGCCAGCAGCGTAGGGGCAGCGGGAGGGAGGAATGAGCAGTTCTTC
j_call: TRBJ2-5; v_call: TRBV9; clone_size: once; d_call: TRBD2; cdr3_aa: CASSKTSGSLQTQYF; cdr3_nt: TGTGCCAGCAGTAAGACTAGCGGGAGTTTGCAGACCCAGTACTTC
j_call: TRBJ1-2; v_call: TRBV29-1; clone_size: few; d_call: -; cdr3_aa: CSVDRDYGYTF; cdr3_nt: TGCAGCGTTGACAGGGACTATGGCTACACCTTC
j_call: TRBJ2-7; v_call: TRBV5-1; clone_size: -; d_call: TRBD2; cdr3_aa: CASKGLAGPVSGEQYF; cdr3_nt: TGCGCCAGCAAGGGACTAGCGGGGCCCGTTTCGGGCGAGCAGTACTTC
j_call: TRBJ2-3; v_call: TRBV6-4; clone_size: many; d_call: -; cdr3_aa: CASSESSWDTQYF; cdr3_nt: TGTGCCAGCAGTGAAAGTAGCTGGGATACGCAGTATTTT